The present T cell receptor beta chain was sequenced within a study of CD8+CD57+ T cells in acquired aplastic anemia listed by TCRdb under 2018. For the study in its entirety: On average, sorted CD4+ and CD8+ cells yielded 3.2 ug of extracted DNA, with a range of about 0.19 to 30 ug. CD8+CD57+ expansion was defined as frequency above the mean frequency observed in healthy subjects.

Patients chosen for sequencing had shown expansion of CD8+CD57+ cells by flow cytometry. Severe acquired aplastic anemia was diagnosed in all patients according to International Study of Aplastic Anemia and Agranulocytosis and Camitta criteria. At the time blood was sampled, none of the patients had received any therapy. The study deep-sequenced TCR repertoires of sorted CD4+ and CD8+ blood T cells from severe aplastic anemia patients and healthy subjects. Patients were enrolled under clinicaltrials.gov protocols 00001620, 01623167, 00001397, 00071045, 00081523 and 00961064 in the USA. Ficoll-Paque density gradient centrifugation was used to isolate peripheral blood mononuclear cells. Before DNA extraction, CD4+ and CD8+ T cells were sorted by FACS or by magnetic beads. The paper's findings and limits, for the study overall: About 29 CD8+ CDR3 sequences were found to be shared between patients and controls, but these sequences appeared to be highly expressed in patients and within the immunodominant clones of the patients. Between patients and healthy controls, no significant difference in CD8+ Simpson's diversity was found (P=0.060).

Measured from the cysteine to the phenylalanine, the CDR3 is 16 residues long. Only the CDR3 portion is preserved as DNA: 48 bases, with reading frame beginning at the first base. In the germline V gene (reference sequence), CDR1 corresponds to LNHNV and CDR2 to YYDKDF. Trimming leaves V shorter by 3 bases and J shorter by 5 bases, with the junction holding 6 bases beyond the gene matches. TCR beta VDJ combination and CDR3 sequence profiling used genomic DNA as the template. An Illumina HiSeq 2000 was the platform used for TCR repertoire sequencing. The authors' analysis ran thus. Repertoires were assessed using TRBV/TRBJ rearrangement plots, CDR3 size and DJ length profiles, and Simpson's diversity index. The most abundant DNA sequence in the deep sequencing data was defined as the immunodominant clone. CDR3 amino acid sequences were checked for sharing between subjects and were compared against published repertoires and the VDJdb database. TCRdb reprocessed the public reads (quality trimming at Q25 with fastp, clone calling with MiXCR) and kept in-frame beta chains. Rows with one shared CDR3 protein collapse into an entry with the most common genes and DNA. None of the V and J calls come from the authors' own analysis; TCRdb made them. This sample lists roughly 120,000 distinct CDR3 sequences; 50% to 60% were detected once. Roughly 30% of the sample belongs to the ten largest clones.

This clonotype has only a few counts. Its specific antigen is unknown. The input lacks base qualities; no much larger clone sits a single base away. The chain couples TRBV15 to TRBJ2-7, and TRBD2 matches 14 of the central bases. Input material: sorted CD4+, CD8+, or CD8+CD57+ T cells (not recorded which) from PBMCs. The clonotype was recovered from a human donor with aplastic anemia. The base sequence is TGTGCCACCAGCAGGGCGACTAGCGGGAGGGGCCACGAGCAGTACTTC. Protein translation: CATSRATSGRGHEQYF.